The 28 T cell receptor beta chains given below trace back to one sample, sequenced in a study of tumor and adjacent non-tumor tissue in lung cancer. TCRbeta libraries were built with three rounds of nested PCR, modified from ARM-PCR. In TCRdb, the multiplex PCR reads were re-called with MiXCR into one record per CDR3 protein. This table holds about 76,000 distinct CDR3 sequences, around 70% found once. This sample's RNA came from whole unsorted tissue. Sequenced material: lung tumor tissue. The receptor source for this set is a woman in her seventies with non-small cell lung cancer.

As regards this clonotype: This CDR3 fails to terminate in the conserved phenylalanine or tryptophan, so it likely reflects a read error. No DNA is shown, since the ends of the CDR3 on it are uncertain; the CDR3 is the one TCRdb lists. The rearrangement uses TRBV20-1 and TRBJ2-7; the table assigns TRBD1, which was not confirmed against the DNA. Germline loops: CDR1 DFQATT, CDR2 SNEGSKA (reference sequence). The CDR3 spans 16 amino acids, including both terminal residues. The CDR3 loop reads CNASGSGVGRPYERYL.

As to this clonotype: One end of the junction varies from germline; a read error may be responsible. The J gene is TRBJ2-1, the V gene TRBV7-8, with 10 positions matching TRBD1. This CDR3 is built from 16 residues. Germline V gene data show CDR1 as SGHVS and CDR2 as FQNEAQ. The CDR3 sequence is CASSSGGQGPYNDQFF. The CDR3, as DNA: TGTGCCAGCAGCTCAGGGGGACAGGGGCCTTACAATGATCAGTTCTTC.

The chain recombines TRBV6-2 or TRBV6-3 with TRBJ2-3; D perhaps matches TRBD2 (5 bases). The CDR3 length is 16 residues. Trimming shortened V by 0 bases and J by 2 bases, and 12 bases separated the two germline ends. Germline-derived CDR1 and CDR2 are MNHEY and SVGEGT. The CDR3 region has the DNA TGTGCCAGCAGTTACTCAAAACTAGGCCTCACAGATACGCAGTATTTT. Encoded protein: CASSYSKLGLTDTQYF.

Details on this clonotype: Mismatch with germline at one junction end may stem from a read error. The chain has TRBV6-5 and TRBJ1-1, with D unclear. CDR1 and CDR2 from the germline V gene are MNHEY and SVGAGI. This CDR3 spans 13 amino acids. The CDR3 spells CANSSSSRQEAFF. CDR3 nucleotides: TGTGCCAACAGTTCTAGCAGCCGCCAAGAAGCTTTCTTT.

This clonotype appeared once. At one end the junction does not follow the germline gene, possibly because of a read error. The chain couples TRBV5-6 to TRBJ2-3; tentatively, D is TRBD1 (5 bases). CDR1 is SGHDT, CDR2 YYEEEE, per germline. The CDR3 contains 15 residues. The CDR3 here is CASGLPRQHTDTQYF. The CDR3 DNA is TGTGCCAGCGGCTTGCCCCGACAGCACACAGATACGCAGTATTTT.

As regards this clonotype: One junction end disagrees with the germline gene, perhaps due to a read error. The chain combines TRBV5-6 with TRBJ2-7, with D unclear. Germline V lookup: CDR1 SGHDT, CDR2 YYEEEE. CDR3 length: 13 amino acids. CDR3 sequence reads: CASSLEQTHELYF. For the CDR3, the DNA is TGTGCCAGCAGCTTGGAACAAACACACGAGCTGTACTTC.

The V and J genes are TRBV7-2 and TRBJ2-4; TRBD2 matches 7 bases. The ends lost 5 bases at V and 7 bases at J; junction bases unmatched: 8. CDR1 is SGHTA, CDR2 FQGNSA, per germline. The CDR3 length is 14 residues. The CDR3 reads CASSPPGRGNIQYF. For the CDR3, the DNA is TGTGCCAGCAGCCCACCCGGGCGGGGGAACATTCAGTACTTC.

On this clonotype: This CDR3 fails to terminate in the conserved phenylalanine or tryptophan, so it likely reflects a read error. The rearrangement links TRBV20-1 to TRBJ2-3; 7 positions agree with TRBD2. This CDR3 region has 16 residues. Looked up from germline, CDR1 is DFQATT and CDR2 is SNEGSKA (reference sequence). The chain's CDR3 is CCVTQASGEVADTQYL. The CDR3 DNA reads TGCTGTGTGACCCAGGCTAGCGGAGAGGTCGCAGATACGCAGTATCTT.

As concerns this clonotype: The CDR3 ends on some other residue instead of the conserved phenylalanine or tryptophan, so this is likely a read error. The gene calls are TRBV6-1 and TRBJ1-5, with 7 bases fitting TRBD1. With 9 bases clipped from V and 1 base from J, the junction kept 9 bases outside the gene matches. Per the germline V gene, CDR1 is MNHNS and CDR2 is SASEGT. This CDR3 has 15 residues. The CDR3 here is CARGTRGVSNQPQHL. The DNA for the CDR3 is TGTGCCAGGGGGACCAGGGGGGTGAGCAATCAGCCCCAGCATCTT.

This rearrangement joins TRBV4-1 to TRBJ2-7, with 14 nucleotides matching TRBD2. In germline, CDR1 is MGHRA, CDR2 YSYEKL. The CDR3 consists of 19 residues. Trimming cost V 1 base and J 3 bases; bases outside gene matches: 11. In DNA, the CDR3 is TGCGCCAGCAGCCAAGGGATAGACTCGGGACTAGCGGGAGACTACGAGCAGTACTTC. Its translation is CASSQGIDSGLAGDYEQYF.

The rearrangement joins TRBV5-5 to TRBJ2-7; D may be TRBD1 or TRBD2 (5 bases each). Germline CDR1 is SGHKS and CDR2 is YYEKEE (reference sequence). Between the trimmed V and J ends, which lost 4 bases and 11 bases, there was a span of 25 bases. This CDR3 is built from 15 residues. The chain's CDR3 is CASSRVGTFEDGEYF. The DNA of the CDR3 is TGTGCCAGCAGCCGGGTCGGGACCTTCGAGGACGGGGAGTACTTC.

On this clonotype itself: Lacking the conserved final phenylalanine or tryptophan, this CDR3 likely reflects a read error. The V gene is TRBV6-5, the J gene TRBJ2-3; 11 bases are shared with TRBD2. The CDR3 extends over 18 amino acids. CDR1 is MNHEY, CDR2 SVGAGI, per germline. V was clipped by 7 bases and J by 2 bases; unmatched bases: 14. The CDR3 DNA sequence: TGTGCCAGCATGGTTGTCTTAGGGACTAGCGGATACACAGATACGCAGTATCTT. Translating gives CASMVVLGTSGYTDTQYL.

About this clonotype: The junction differs from germline at one of its ends, possibly a read error. The chain is built from TRBV30 and TRBJ1-2, with unresolved D. Germline-derived CDR1 and CDR2 are GTSNPN and SVGIG (reference sequence). CDR3 length: 14 residues. The CDR3 is CAWGSKWSNYDYTF. The CDR3 DNA is TGTGCCTGGGGGTCGAAATGGAGTAACTATGACTACACCTTC.

This clonotype was seen only a few times. The rearrangement uses TRBV5-1 and TRBJ2-5; no definite D call. The V gene's germline CDR1 is SGHRS and CDR2 YFSETQ. This CDR3 comprises 14 residues. Trimming left V 5 bases short and J 0 bases short, with 11 bases between. CDR3 DNA: TGCGCCAGCAGACCGCTTAGGCACCAAGAGACCCAGTACTTC. This encodes CASRPLRHQETQYF.

This chain links TRBV10-3 with TRBJ2-6; D ambiguous. The CDR3 contains 15 residues. Trimming cost V 3 bases and J 0 bases, with 6 bases left between them. Germline assignment: CDR1 ENHRY and CDR2 SYGVKD. CDR3 in amino acids: CAISDWGSGANVLTF. The DNA of the CDR3 is TGTGCCATCAGTGATTGGGGCTCTGGGGCCAACGTCCTGACTTTC.

A remark on this clonotype: This may be a read error: a much more frequent sequence differs by one nucleotide. CDR3: CASSSQGAESPLYF. The CDR3, as DNA: TGTGCCAGCAGTTCACAGGGGGCAGAGTCACCCCTCTACTTT. This sequence joins TRBV6-6 and TRBJ1-6, with TRBD1 identical over 9 bases. Germline CDR1 MNHNY, CDR2 SVGAGI (reference sequence). The CDR3 consists of 14 residues.

At least ten counts were recorded for this clonotype. This chain connects TRBV11-2 to TRBJ1-1; no firm D call. Trimming removed 3 bases at V and 1 base at J, with 9 bases between. The CDR3 loop spans 14 amino acids. Germline CDR1 SGHAT, CDR2 FQNNGV. The DNA for the CDR3 is TGTGCCAGCAGCTTCGATCCGGGGAACACTGAAGCTTTCTTT. Encoded protein: CASSFDPGNTEAFF.

This clonotype was recorded many times. The gene calls are TRBV20-1 and TRBJ2-7; TRBD2 matches at 8 bases. Germline trimming cut 0 bases from V and 2 bases from J; bases unmatched to any gene: 6. This CDR3 is built from 15 residues. From germline, CDR1 is DFQATT and CDR2 SNEGSKA (reference sequence). The DNA for the CDR3 is TGCAGTGCTAGAGATGATAGCGGGACCCCCTACGAGCAGTACTTC. Protein product: CSARDDSGTPYEQYF.

As concerns this clonotype: This could be a read error, since a much larger clone is one nucleotide away. The chain has TRBV6-6 and TRBJ1-5; D gene unclear. CDR3 size: 12 residues. Germline CDR1 MNHNY, CDR2 SVGAGI (reference sequence). CDR3 in amino acids: CASQYSNQHQHF. The CDR3 nucleotides read TGTGCCAGCCAATATAGCAATCAGCACCAGCATTTT.

About this clonotype itself: This CDR3 is missing its conserved last phenylalanine or tryptophan, likely due to a read error. V gene TRBV29-1 combines with J gene TRBJ1-1, with D maybe TRBD1 (6 bases). The CDR3 extends over 13 amino acids. Germline assignment: CDR1 SQVTM and CDR2 ANQGSEA. The chain's CDR3 is CSGRTELNTEAFL. CDR3 bases: TGTAGCGGACGGACAGAGCTGAACACTGAAGCTTTCCTT.

This clonotype came up many times. This rearrangement joins TRBV5-6 to TRBJ2-7; 9 nucleotides agree with TRBD1. Germline V gene lookup returns CDR1 SGHDT and CDR2 YYEEEE. V was pared by 0 bases and J by 5 bases, with 9 bases of the junction left unmatched. The CDR3 spans 16 residues. CDR3 region: CASSLVTGTGFNEQYF. CDR3 DNA sequence: TGTGCCAGCAGCTTGGTTACCGGGACAGGGTTTAACGAGCAGTACTTC. The full variable domain, in which reference TRBV5-6 and TRBJ2-7 provide the parts outside the CDR3, is DAGVTQSPTHLIKTRGQQVTLRCSPKSGHDTVSWYQQALGQGPQFIFQYYEEEERQRGNFPDRFSGHQFPNYSSELNVNALLLGDSALYLCASSLVTGTGFNEQYFGPGTRLTVT.

To note about this clonotype: The junction shows a germline mismatch at one end, possibly a read error. V usage is TRBV12-3 or TRBV12-4 and J usage is TRBJ2-2; tentative D call: TRBD1 (7 bases). CDR3 length: 14 amino acids. The CDR3 region has the DNA TGTGCCAGCACCGACAGGGAGGCGTCCGGGGGGCTGTTTTTT. This translates into CASTDREASGGLFF.

A remark on this clonotype: Compared with germline, one end of the junction differs, possibly owing to a read error. The rearrangement links TRBV5-4 to TRBJ2-7; D remains unclear. This CDR3 has 16 residues. Germline V gene data show CDR1 as SGHNT and CDR2 as YYREEE (reference sequence). In DNA, the CDR3 is TGCGCCGGTAGTATCGACCTGGGCACCGCCTTCTACGAGCAGTACTTC. Amino acid sequence: CAGSIDLGTAFYEQYF.

Note on this clonotype: At one end, the junction sequence differs from germline, possibly due to a read error. The rearrangement uses TRBV10-3 and TRBJ1-1; no clear D gene. Germline V gene data show CDR1 as ENHRY and CDR2 as SYGVKD. CDR3 size: 14 residues. The CDR3 is CAITNSHLNTEAFF. The CDR3 nucleotides are TGTGCCATCACCAACTCACACCTGAACACTGAAGCCTTCTTT.

On this clonotype itself: This CDR3 fails to terminate in the conserved phenylalanine or tryptophan, so it likely reflects a read error. This chain joins TRBV5-1 and TRBJ2-6, with D unresolved. Germline assignment: CDR1 SGHRS and CDR2 YFSETQ. V was pared by 2 bases and J by 1 base, with 4 bases between. The CDR3 loop spans 14 amino acids. The CDR3 reads CASSLLSGANVLTY. The CDR3 coding sequence is TGCGCCAGCAGCTTATTATCTGGGGCCAACGTCCTGACTTAC.

In its sample, this clonotype was seen a few times. This chain links TRBV28 with TRBJ2-3; D not certain. The V gene lost 3 bases and the J gene lost 1 base, with 5 bases spanning the gap. This CDR3 contains 13 residues. Germline V lookup: CDR1 MDHEN, CDR2 SYDVKM. In DNA, the CDR3 is TGTGCCAGCAGTTTTCAGGGCACAGATACGCAGTATTTT. Its translation: CASSFQGTDTQYF.

Ten or more counts support this clonotype. The rearrangement joins TRBV6-2 or TRBV6-3 to TRBJ2-5, with 12 positions matching TRBD2. Trimming cost V 1 base and J 5 bases; bases outside gene matches: 2. CDR3 length: 15 amino acids. Per germline, CDR1 MNHEY and CDR2 SVGEGT. CDR3 sequence (DNA): TGTGCCAGCAGTTACTGGGGGACTAGCGGGGAGACCCAGTACTTC. Its translation: CASSYWGTSGETQYF.

A remark on this clonotype: Germline and junction disagree at one end, which may indicate a read error. The gene calls are TRBV4-1 and TRBJ2-1, with no clear D. Germline assignment: CDR1 MGHRA and CDR2 YSYEKL. CDR3 length equals 15 residues. CDR3 coding DNA: TGTGCCAGCAGCCAAGGTCAGAGCTCCTATAATGATCAGTTCTTC. It translates to CASSQGQSSYNDQFF.